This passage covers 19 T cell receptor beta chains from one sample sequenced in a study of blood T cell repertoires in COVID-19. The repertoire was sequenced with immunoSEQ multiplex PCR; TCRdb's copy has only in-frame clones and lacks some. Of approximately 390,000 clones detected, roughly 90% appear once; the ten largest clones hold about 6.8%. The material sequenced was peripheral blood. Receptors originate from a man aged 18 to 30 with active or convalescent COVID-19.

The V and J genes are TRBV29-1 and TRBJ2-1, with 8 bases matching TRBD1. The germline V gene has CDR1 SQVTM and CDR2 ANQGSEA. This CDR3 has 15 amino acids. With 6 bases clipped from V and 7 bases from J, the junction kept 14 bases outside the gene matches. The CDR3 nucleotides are TGCAGCGTACGATCCAGGGGGCCTCTTTCGAATGAGCAGTTCTTC. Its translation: CSVRSRGPLSNEQFF.

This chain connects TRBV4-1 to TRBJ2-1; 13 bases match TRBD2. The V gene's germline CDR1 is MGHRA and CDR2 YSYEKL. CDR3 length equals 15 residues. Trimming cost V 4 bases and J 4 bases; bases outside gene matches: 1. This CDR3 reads CASSPTSGGYNEQFF. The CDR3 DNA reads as TGCGCCAGCAGCCCGACTAGCGGGGGGTACAATGAGCAGTTCTTC.

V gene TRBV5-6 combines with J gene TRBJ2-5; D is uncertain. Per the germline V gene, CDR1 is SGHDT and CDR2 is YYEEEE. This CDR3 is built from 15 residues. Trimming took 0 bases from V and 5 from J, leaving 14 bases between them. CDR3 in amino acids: CASSLVSGGLETQYF. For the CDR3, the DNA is TGTGCCAGCAGCTTGGTATCCGGCGGTCTTGAGACCCAGTACTTC.

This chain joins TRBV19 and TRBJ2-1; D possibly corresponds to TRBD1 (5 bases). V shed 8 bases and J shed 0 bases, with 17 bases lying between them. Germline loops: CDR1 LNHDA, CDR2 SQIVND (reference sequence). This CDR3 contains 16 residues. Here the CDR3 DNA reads TGTGCCAGTTCCCTCGACAGCCTTAGCTCCTACAATGAGCAGTTCTTC. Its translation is CASSLDSLSSYNEQFF. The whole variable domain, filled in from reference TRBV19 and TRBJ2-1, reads DGGITQSPKYLFRKEGQNVTLSCEQNLNHDAMYWYRQDPGQGLRLIYYSQIVNDFQKGDIAEGYSVSREKKESFPLTVTSAQKNPTAFYLCASSLDSLSSYNEQFFGPGTRLTVL.

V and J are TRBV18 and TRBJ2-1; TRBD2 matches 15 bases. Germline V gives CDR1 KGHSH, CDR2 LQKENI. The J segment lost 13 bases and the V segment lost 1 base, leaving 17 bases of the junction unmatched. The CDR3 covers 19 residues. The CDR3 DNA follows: TGTGCCAGCTCACCACAGGCAGGACCCAGGACTAGCGGGAGGGTCCTCCAGTTCTTC. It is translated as CASSPQAGPRTSGRVLQFF.

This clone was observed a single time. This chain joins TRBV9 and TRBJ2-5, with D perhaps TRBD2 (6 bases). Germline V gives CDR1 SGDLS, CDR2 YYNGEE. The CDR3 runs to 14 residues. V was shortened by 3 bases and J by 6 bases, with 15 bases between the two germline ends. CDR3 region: CASSEEGQWKTQYF. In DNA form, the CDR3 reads TGTGCCAGCAGCGAGGAGGGGCAATGGAAGACCCAGTACTTC.

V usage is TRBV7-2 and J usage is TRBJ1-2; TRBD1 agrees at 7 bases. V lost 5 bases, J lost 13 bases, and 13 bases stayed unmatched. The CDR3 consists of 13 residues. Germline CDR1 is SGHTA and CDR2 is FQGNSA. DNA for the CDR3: TGTGCCAGCAGCCCCCGACAGGGATATTTGGGCACCTTC. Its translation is CASSPRQGYLGTF. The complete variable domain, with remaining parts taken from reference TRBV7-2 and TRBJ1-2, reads GAGVSQSPSNKVTEKGKDVELRCDPISGHTALYWYRQSLGQGLEFLIYFQGNSAPDKSGLPSDRFSAERTGGSVSTLTIQRTQQEDSAVYLCASSPRQGYLGTFGSGTRLTVV.

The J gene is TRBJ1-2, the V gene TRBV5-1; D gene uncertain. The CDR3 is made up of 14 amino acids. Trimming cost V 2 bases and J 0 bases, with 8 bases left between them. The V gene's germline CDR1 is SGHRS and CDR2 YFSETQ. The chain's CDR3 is CASSLTDPNYGYTF. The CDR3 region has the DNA TGCGCCAGCAGCTTAACAGACCCTAACTATGGCTACACCTTC.

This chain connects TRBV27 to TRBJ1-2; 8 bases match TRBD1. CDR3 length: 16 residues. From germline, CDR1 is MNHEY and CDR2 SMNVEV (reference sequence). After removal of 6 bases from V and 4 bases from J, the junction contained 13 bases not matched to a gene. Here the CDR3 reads CASRQGQGALLYGYTF. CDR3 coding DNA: TGTGCCAGCAGACAAGGACAGGGAGCATTACTCTATGGCTACACCTTC.

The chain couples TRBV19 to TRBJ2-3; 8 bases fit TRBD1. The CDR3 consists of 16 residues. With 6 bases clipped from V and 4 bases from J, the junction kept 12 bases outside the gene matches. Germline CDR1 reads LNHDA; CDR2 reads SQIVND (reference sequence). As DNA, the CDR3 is TGTGCCAGTAGAGTGGGAACCAGGGGGCGGGCAGATACGCAGTATTTT. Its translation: CASRVGTRGRADTQYF. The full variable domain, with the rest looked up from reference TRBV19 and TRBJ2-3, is DGGITQSPKYLFRKEGQNVTLSCEQNLNHDAMYWYRQDPGQGLRLIYYSQIVNDFQKGDIAEGYSVSREKKESFPLTVTSAQKNPTAFYLCASRVGTRGRADTQYFGPGTRLTVL.

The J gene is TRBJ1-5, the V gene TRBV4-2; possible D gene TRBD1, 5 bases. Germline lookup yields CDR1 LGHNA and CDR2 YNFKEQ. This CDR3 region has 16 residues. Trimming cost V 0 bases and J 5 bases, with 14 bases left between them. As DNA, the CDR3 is TGTGCCAGCAGCCAAGATTTCGGGGGAGTCGATCAGCCCCAGCATTTT. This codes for CASSQDFGGVDQPQHF.

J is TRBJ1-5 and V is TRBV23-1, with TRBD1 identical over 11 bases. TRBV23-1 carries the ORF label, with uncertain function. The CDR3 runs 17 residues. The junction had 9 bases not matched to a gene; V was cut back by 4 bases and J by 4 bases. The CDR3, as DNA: TGCGCCAGCAGTCGGCCGGGACAGGGGGATTTGAATCAGCCCCAGCATTTT. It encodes CASSRPGQGDLNQPQHF.

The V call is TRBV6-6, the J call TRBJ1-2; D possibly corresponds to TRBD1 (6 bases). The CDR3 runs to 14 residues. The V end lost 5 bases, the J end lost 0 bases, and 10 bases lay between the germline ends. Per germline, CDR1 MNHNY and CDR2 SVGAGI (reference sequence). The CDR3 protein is CASSPGDTNYGYTF. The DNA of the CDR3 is TGTGCCAGCAGTCCCGGGGACACTAACTATGGCTACACCTTC.

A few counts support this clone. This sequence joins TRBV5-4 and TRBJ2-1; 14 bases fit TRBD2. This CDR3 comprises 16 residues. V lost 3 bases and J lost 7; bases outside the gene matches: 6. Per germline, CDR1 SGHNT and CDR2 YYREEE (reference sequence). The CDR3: CASSSKTSGRENEQFF. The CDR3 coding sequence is TGTGCCAGCAGCTCGAAGACTAGCGGGAGGGAAAATGAGCAGTTCTTC.

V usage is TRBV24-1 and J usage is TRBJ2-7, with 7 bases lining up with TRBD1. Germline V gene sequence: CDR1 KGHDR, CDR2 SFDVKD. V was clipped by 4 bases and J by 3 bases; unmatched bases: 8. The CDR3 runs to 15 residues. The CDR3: CATSDPRTGHYEQYF. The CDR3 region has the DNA TGTGCCACCAGTGACCCAAGGACAGGACACTACGAGCAGTACTTC.

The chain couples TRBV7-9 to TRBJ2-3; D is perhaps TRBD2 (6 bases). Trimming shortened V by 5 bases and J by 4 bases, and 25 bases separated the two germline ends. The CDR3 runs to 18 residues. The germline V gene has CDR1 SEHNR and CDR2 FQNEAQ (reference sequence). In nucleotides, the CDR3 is TGTGCCAGCAGCCCGGGGGTTTGGACAAAGGTAGGGGCAGATACGCAGTATTTT. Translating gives CASSPGVWTKVGADTQYF.

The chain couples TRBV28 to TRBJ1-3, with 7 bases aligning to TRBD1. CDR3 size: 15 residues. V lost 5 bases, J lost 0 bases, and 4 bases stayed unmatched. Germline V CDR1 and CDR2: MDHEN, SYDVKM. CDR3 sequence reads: CASSRGTVSGNTIYF. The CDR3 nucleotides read TGTGCCAGCAGTCGGGGGACAGTCTCTGGAAACACCATATATTTT.

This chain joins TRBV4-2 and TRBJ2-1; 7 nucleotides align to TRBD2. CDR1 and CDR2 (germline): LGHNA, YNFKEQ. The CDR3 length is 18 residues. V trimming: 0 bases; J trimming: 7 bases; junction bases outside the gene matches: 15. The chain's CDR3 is CASSQDEGGGTLFNEQFF. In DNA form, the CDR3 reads TGTGCCAGCAGCCAAGATGAGGGCGGGGGTACCCTATTTAATGAGCAGTTCTTC.

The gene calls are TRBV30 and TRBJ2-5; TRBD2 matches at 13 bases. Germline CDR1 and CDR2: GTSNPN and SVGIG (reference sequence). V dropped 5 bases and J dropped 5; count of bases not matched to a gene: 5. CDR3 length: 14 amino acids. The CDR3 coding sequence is TGTGCCTGGGGACTAGCGGGAGTTGGGGAGACCCAGTACTTC. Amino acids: CAWGLAGVGETQYF. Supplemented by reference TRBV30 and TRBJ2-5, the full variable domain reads SQTIHQWPATLVQPVGSPLSLECTVEGTSNPNLYWYRQAAGRGLQLLFYSVGIGQISSEVPQNLSASRPQDRQFILSSKKLLLSDSGFYLCAWGLAGVGETQYFGPGTRLLVL.